This TCR beta chain was captured by sequencing in a study of control samples from healthy donors and cancer patients. Produced via immunoSEQ multiplex PCR; TCRdb's table is partial and in-frame only. This repertoire shows about 96,000 clones, more than 85% found once; its top ten account for less than 10%. This CDR3 has 13 amino acids. Trimming cost V 3 bases and J 7 bases, with 13 bases left between them. CDR1 and CDR2 (germline): ENHRY, SYGVKD. The rearrangement uses TRBV10-3 and TRBJ2-7; D might be TRBD2 (5 bases). The TCR sequence derives from a man younger than 35 in good health. The sample consisted of blood. The CDR3 loop reads CAISDGEPLEQYF. Here the CDR3 DNA reads TGTGCCATCAGTGATGGGGAGCCTTTGGAGCAGTACTTC.